Listed below are T cell receptor beta chains from one sample, sequenced in a study of regulatory T cells in long-lasting Graves disease. Using its own MiXCR run on the multiplex PCR reads, TCRdb lists one record per CDR3 protein. This table holds around 510,000 distinct CDR3 sequences, about a fifth found once. This sample comprised peripheral blood mononuclear cells (PBMCs), obtained when the disease was refractory, from a patient treated with antithyroid drugs. The receptors stem from a female donor with Graves disease. Both conserved end residues are part of each CDR3. Each record gives: D gene, clone size, V gene, J gene, CDR3 DNA, CDR3 protein. A D gene is named only where the DNA matches it firmly. Clone size is shown for a subset of rows, as once, few, many or a class of expanded clone.

D: NA
size: many
V: TRBV7-9
J: TRBJ1-1
DNA: TGTGCCAGCAGCTCCGGAGCGTTTGAAGGCACTGAAGCTTTCTTT
CDR3: CASSSGAFEGTEAFF

D: NA
size: NA
V: TRBV24-1
J: TRBJ2-2
DNA: TGTGCCACCAGTGACCAGGACAGACCGAACACCGGGGAGCTGTTTTTT
CDR3: CATSDQDRPNTGELFF

D: NA
size: many
V: TRBV12-5
J: TRBJ2-2
DNA: TGTGCTAGTGGTTCCGTTAGCGGACCTAGCACCGGGGAGCTGTTTTTT
CDR3: CASGSVSGPSTGELFF

D: NA
size: NA
V: TRBV6-5
J: TRBJ1-4
DNA: TGTGCCAGCAGTTACCCGATGAGGGGTTCGTCTAATGAAAAACTGTTTTTT
CDR3: CASSYPMRGSSNEKLFF

D: NA
size: many
V: TRBV28
J: TRBJ1-1
DNA: TGTGCCAGCAGTCCGAGCCAGGGAAACATGAACACTGAAGCTTTCTTT
CDR3: CASSPSQGNMNTEAFF

D: NA
size: many
V: TRBV7-2
J: TRBJ2-7
DNA: TGTGCCAGCAGCTTAGGAGGGGTAGGTCCCTACGAGCAGTACTTC
CDR3: CASSLGGVGPYEQYF

D: NA
size: NA
V: TRBV5-1
J: TRBJ2-3
DNA: TGCGCCAGCAGCTTTAAGACAGACACAGATACGCAGTATTTT
CDR3: CASSFKTDTDTQYF

D: TRBD2
size: many
V: TRBV11-1
J: TRBJ2-7
DNA: TGTGCCAGCAGCTTAAACGATTGGACTAGCGGGAGAAACGAGCAGTACTTC
CDR3: CASSLNDWTSGRNEQYF

D: NA
size: few
V: TRBV3-1
J: TRBJ2-7
DNA: TGTGCCAGCAGCCAAGATAGGGCCGGTTGGGGAATCCGGCAGTACTTC
CDR3: CASSQDRAGWGIRQYF

D: NA
size: many
V: TRBV2
J: TRBJ2-7
DNA: TGTGCCAGCAGTGATCAGGCAGGCTTGAAGTCCGAATCCTACGAGCAGTACTTC
CDR3: CASSDQAGLKSESYEQYF

D: NA
size: NA
V: TRBV7-9
J: TRBJ1-4
DNA: TGTGCCAGCAGCTTAGCGGGGATGCTTAATGAAAAACTGTTTTTT
CDR3: CASSLAGMLNEKLFF

D: TRBD2
size: few
V: TRBV2
J: TRBJ2-1
DNA: TGTGCCAGCAGTGAAACTAGCGGACCAAACAATGAGCAGTTCTTC
CDR3: CASSETSGPNNEQFF

D: NA
size: many
V: TRBV6-9
J: TRBJ2-2
DNA: TGTGCCAGCAGTTACTTCGGAGGGGGCCTTGGCGGGGAGCTGTTTTTT
CDR3: CASSYFGGGLGGELFF

D: NA
size: many
V: TRBV3-1
J: TRBJ1-1
DNA: TGTGCCAGCAGCCAATCTGGGTACACTGAAGCTTTCTTT
CDR3: CASSQSGYTEAFF

D: NA
size: NA
V: TRBV20-1
J: TRBJ2-7
DNA: TGCAGTGCTAGAGGGACAGCCTCCTACGAGCAGTACTTC
CDR3: CSARGTASYEQYF

D: TRBD2
size: NA
V: TRBV19
J: TRBJ2-3
DNA: TGTGCCAGTAGTTCCTGGACTAGCACTGGCACAGATACGCAGTATTTT
CDR3: CASSSWTSTGTDTQYF

D: NA
size: many
V: TRBV12-5
J: TRBJ1-1
DNA: TGTGCTAGTGAATCGAACACTGAAGCTTTCTTT
CDR3: CASESNTEAFF

D: NA
size: many
V: TRBV5-1
J: TRBJ1-1
DNA: TGCGCCAGCAGCCCCCCCCAACCGGCTGAAGCTTTCTTT
CDR3: CASSPPQPAEAFF

D: NA
size: few
V: TRBV27
J: TRBJ2-7
DNA: TGTGCCAGCAGTTTTCTTCTGGATAACGAGCAGTACTTC
CDR3: CASSFLLDNEQYF

D: NA
size: many
V: TRBV7-9
J: TRBJ1-6
DNA: TGTGCCAGCAGCTTAGCGAAATCACCCCTCCACTTT
CDR3: CASSLAKSPLHF

D: TRBD2
size: NA
V: TRBV7-7
J: TRBJ2-3
DNA: TGTGCTAGCAGCTTAGGGCTAGCGGGGGGTGCAGATACGCAGTATTTT
CDR3: CASSLGLAGGADTQYF

D: TRBD1
size: NA
V: TRBV9
J: TRBJ2-2
DNA: TGTGCCAGCAGCGTGAGAACCCCGGGACAGGGGGCTGGAGGCACCGGGGAGCTGTTTTTT
CDR3: CASSVRTPGQGAGGTGELFF

D: TRBD1
size: few
V: TRBV7-2
J: TRBJ1-3
DNA: TGTGCCAGCAGCCCAACAGGGGCTCGATTAGCAAACACCATATATTTT
CDR3: CASSPTGARLANTIYF

D: NA
size: once
V: TRBV6-4
J: TRBJ2-3
DNA: TGTGCCAGCAGTCTGGCAGATTGGACAGCAGACACAGATACGCAGTATTTT
CDR3: CASSLADWTADTDTQYF

D: TRBD2
size: NA
V: TRBV7-9
J: TRBJ2-7
DNA: TGTGCCAGCAGCTTAGCGCTAAGGGCGGGAGTTGCCCACGAGCAGTACTTC
CDR3: CASSLALRAGVAHEQYF

D: NA
size: few
V: TRBV10-3
J: TRBJ2-7
DNA: TGTGCCATCAGGAGGGGGGCCCCACATCTTGGCTACGAGCAGTACTTC
CDR3: CAIRRGAPHLGYEQYF

D: NA
size: NA
V: TRBV20-1
J: TRBJ2-2
DNA: TGCAGTGCTAGAGACCCGAACCGCCAGTTCACCGGGGAGCTGTTTTTT
CDR3: CSARDPNRQFTGELFF

D: NA
size: NA
V: TRBV7-3
J: TRBJ2-2
DNA: TGTGCCAGCAGTTTCCGAGAGGACGGGGAGCTGTTTTTT
CDR3: CASSFREDGELFF

D: NA
size: NA
V: TRBV20-1
J: TRBJ2-2
DNA: TGCAGTGCTAGAGATGCGGTTTTATCCCCCGGGGAGCTGTTTTTT
CDR3: CSARDAVLSPGELFF

D: NA
size: many
V: TRBV20-1
J: TRBJ2-5
DNA: TGCAGTGCTAGAGATCTGACAGATACGATCCAAGAGACCCAGTACTTC
CDR3: CSARDLTDTIQETQYF

D: NA
size: NA
V: TRBV4-2
J: TRBJ1-1
DNA: TGTGCCAGCAGCCAAGATCGGGGGGATCGCGCTGAAGCTTTCTTT
CDR3: CASSQDRGDRAEAFF

D: NA
size: many
V: TRBV18
J: TRBJ2-5
DNA: TGTGCCAGCAGCCCCGTCGGAGAGACCCAGTACTTC
CDR3: CASSPVGETQYF

D: NA
size: NA
V: TRBV9
J: TRBJ2-7
DNA: TGTGCCAGCACCACGGACCTCTCCGGGGGCGAGCAGTACTTC
CDR3: CASTTDLSGGEQYF

D: TRBD1
size: many
V: TRBV6-1
J: TRBJ1-4
DNA: TGTGCCAGCAGAACGACAGGGGGAGCGGGTGAAAAACTGTTTTTT
CDR3: CASRTTGGAGEKLFF

D: NA
size: many
V: TRBV6-2/TRBV6-3
J: TRBJ2-2
DNA: TGTGCCAGCAGTTCCCCAGGGTCCGGGGAGCTGTTTTTT
CDR3: CASSSPGSGELFF

D: NA
size: NA
V: TRBV11-2
J: TRBJ2-5
DNA: TGTGCCAGCAGCCCCGGGTCGCGGGGACCTCAAGAGACCCAGTACTTC
CDR3: CASSPGSRGPQETQYF

D: NA
size: few
V: TRBV7-9
J: TRBJ2-7
DNA: TGTGCCAGCAGCTTAAGCGACAGATTCTCCCACGAGCAGTACTTC
CDR3: CASSLSDRFSHEQYF

D: TRBD2
size: NA
V: TRBV29-1
J: TRBJ2-7
DNA: TGCAGCGTTGCGGATCGGTCGGGAGGGCGCGTAGAGCAGTACTTC
CDR3: CSVADRSGGRVEQYF

D: TRBD1
size: NA
V: TRBV25-1
J: TRBJ2-7
DNA: TGTGCCAGCAGTGGACAGGGAAAGACCTACGAGCAGTACTTC
CDR3: CASSGQGKTYEQYF

D: NA
size: NA
V: TRBV28
J: TRBJ1-2
DNA: TGTGCCAGCAGTTTACTCGGGGCATCTTGGGGCTACACCTTC
CDR3: CASSLLGASWGYTF

D: NA
size: many
V: TRBV12-3/TRBV12-4
J: TRBJ2-5
DNA: TGTGCCAGCAGTTTTGGGCTGCGAGAGACCCAGTACTTC
CDR3: CASSFGLRETQYF

D: NA
size: many
V: TRBV2
J: TRBJ2-2
DNA: TGTGCCAGCACTACTGCGGCCCCGAACACCGGGGAGCTGTTTTTT
CDR3: CASTTAAPNTGELFF

D: NA
size: NA
V: TRBV9
J: TRBJ1-1
DNA: TGTGCCAGCAGCGTAGCTGGTGAGGGGATGAACACTGAAGCTTTCTTT
CDR3: CASSVAGEGMNTEAFF

D: NA
size: many
V: TRBV3-1
J: TRBJ1-6
DNA: TGTGCCAGCAGCCAAGTTGAGGGGAAATCACCCCTCCACTTT
CDR3: CASSQVEGKSPLHF

D: TRBD1
size: few
V: TRBV5-1
J: TRBJ2-7
DNA: TGCGCCAGCAGCAACCGACCCAGGACAGGGGTCTCCTACGAGCAGTACTTC
CDR3: CASSNRPRTGVSYEQYF

D: NA
size: few
V: TRBV7-9
J: TRBJ1-1
DNA: TGTGCCAGCAGCGCCCAGGGGCAAGGGCAGACGAACACTGAAGCTTTCTTT
CDR3: CASSAQGQGQTNTEAFF

D: NA
size: NA
V: TRBV30
J: TRBJ2-2
DNA: TGTGCCTGGAGATACGGCACGAACACCGGGGAGCTGTTTTTT
CDR3: CAWRYGTNTGELFF

D: NA
size: NA
V: TRBV10-3
J: TRBJ1-1
DNA: TGTGCCATCAGTGAAGGGATCGTGACTGAAGCTTTCTTT
CDR3: CAISEGIVTEAFF

D: TRBD2
size: many
V: TRBV2
J: TRBJ2-5
DNA: TGTGCCAGCACAAAGGGACTAGCGGGAGAGACCCAGTACTTC
CDR3: CASTKGLAGETQYF